This T cell receptor beta chain originates from a study of cytomegalovirus exposure and HLA in healthy donors (dated by TCRdb to about 2017). Regarding the research as a whole: In an earlier analysis of 450 to 750 of the donors, around 300 Gb of sequence data and 100 million or so unique TCR beta sequences from 180 million or so T cells were reported. An early release covering about 600 HLA-typed donors comprised about 300 gigabases of sequencing data and tens of millions of unique TCR sequences. The genetic ancestry cluster associated with self-reported Caucasian donors included 80% to 90% of the roughly 360 genotyped donors. Typing coverage differed by locus: A, B, C, DRB1 and DQB1 were typed in about 620-630 donors, DQA1 in 500 to 550, DPA1 in around 600, and DPB1 in about 450. Besides the first cohort of roughly 700 subjects, a separate validation cohort made up of roughly 120 different subjects was used. A later analysis re-analyzed previously published TCR beta repertoires from roughly 630 donors and added high-resolution HLA genotyping to study TCR occurrence patterns. Among 300 to 500 genotyped donors of the cohort, an average of about 240,000 unique TCR beta nucleotide sequences was sequenced per donor, of which roughly 17% were non-productive. HLA typing covered class I and class II loci at four-digit resolution. The study aimed to test whether signatures of past pathogen exposure could be identified by cataloging public T cell receptors. The study profiled the T cell repertoires of hundreds of subjects by immunosequencing and related them to cytomegalovirus serostatus. Alongside the repertoire data, information on donor age, sex, ethnicity and CMV serostatus was compiled. To predict cytomegalovirus infection status, the study brought together high-throughput TCR immunosequencing, statistical association of individual TCRs with disease status, and machine learning. To decide whether each TCR beta V gene segment behaved as functional or pseudogenic, an earlier analysis of 587 of the donors relied on high-throughput TCR beta sequencing. Rather than using new phenotypic data, the later analysis identified candidate immune exposures from TCR beta sequences and from how often those sequences occurred across donors. Every repertoire in the discovery cohort had been generated on one and the same sequencing platform. Because of strong linkage in the cohort, five DR-DQ haplotypes were treated as single units for association and clustering. In a later genetic analysis, genome-wide SNP genotypes for about three fifths of the roughly 670 donors were used, and that subset was treated as a discovery cohort. Findings and caveats that apply to the study as a whole: It was suggested by the authors that the approach could potentially be generalized to other disease states and immunological phenotypes. Cytomegalovirus status was reported to be diagnosed by the classifier with high specificity and sensitivity in both the original and validation cohorts. An earlier analysis of approximately 500 of the donors showed that most TCR beta V segments appeared in productive rearrangements either about 87% or about 30% of the time, which broadly matched IMGT annotations. In this cohort, only TCR beta chains were sequenced, and detectable features were limited by the absence of alpha or paired-chain data. A later genetic analysis associated a missense DCLRE1C variant with V-gene and J-gene trimming of TCR beta chains, and an independent cohort replicated the association. In a later analysis, HLA-associated TCR beta chains showed more clonal expansion and lower generation probabilities than non-associated chains that were equally common. A group of highly shared sequence variants was considered likely to be a technical artifact of the sequencing pipeline. A total of 150 or so TCR beta chains were listed by the study as associated with cytomegalovirus. Specific HLA alleles were associated with 16,951 TCR beta sequences at a false discovery rate of 0.05 in a later analysis. HLA typing was unavailable for some donors at each locus, so association tests used only the typed subset. Some IMGT-functional V segments, including TRBV6-2 and TRBV6-3, could not be told apart with the 87-base-pair reads, so those segments were excluded. Strong co-occurrence of HLA alleles, especially DR and DQ, made assigning TCR associations to individual alleles difficult. A few of the identified cytomegalovirus-associated TCR beta chains were confirmed in vitro to be specific for cytomegalovirus antigens. Compared with the approximately 710-donor mean, donors in an Asian-associated ancestry cluster had fewer N-insertions in productive TCRs, according to a later genetic analysis. In a later analysis, most CMV-associated TCR beta chains were found to appear HLA-restricted, with HLA associations seemingly driven largely by CMV exposure. Linkage disequilibrium might explain the correlated functional status among segregating V segments, but an unknown experimental factor could not be excluded. Sequencing depth was assumed to be roughly uniform across donors in the presence/absence analyses, though that assumption may not hold. Fewer than 20 rarely observed V segments, including chromosome 9 orphons, were excluded from the earlier analysis of 550 to 700 of the donors because counts were too low. For the cohort, immune exposure information was limited to CMV serostatus. In a later analysis, TCR association rates were found to vary across HLA loci, with the most associated TCRs seen for DRB1 alleles and the fewest for HLA-C alleles. Several of the top co-occurrence clusters appeared to be linked to parvovirus B19, influenza, CMV and Epstein-Barr virus, according to a later analysis. Most TCR sequences were observed very rarely across donors, whereas some public TCRs were present in many individuals. A further reported finding was that TCR beta sequences accurately predicted the HLA-A and HLA-B alleles for most subjects in the first cohort.

The library relied on the immunoSEQ multiplex PCR assay. A mixture of 60 forward primers for TCR Vbeta segments and 13 reverse primers for TCR Jbeta segments was used in the multiplex PCR. Amplification of the CDR3 region of rearranged TCR beta genes was performed with a multiplex PCR assay on genomic DNA. The amplified TCR beta libraries were sequenced on the Illumina HiSeq System as 87-base-pair reads. The original pipeline was this. A later analysis counted about 76 million unique TCR beta chains across the 550 to 700 repertoires, and 9 million to 14 million of these chains were shared by at least two donors. Raw reads were error-corrected and collapsed into unique sequences with a nearest-neighbor algorithm that merged closely related sequences to remove PCR and sequencing errors. V, D and J gene segments were assigned by aligning CDR3 sequences to IMGT reference sequences. For a sequence to be retained, a match of at least six nucleotides was required to both a V gene segment and a J gene segment. A rearrangement counted as productive if the CDR3 had no stop codons and remained in frame with V and J, and every other rearrangement counted as non-productive. Following IMGT convention, CDR3 was defined as the stretch from the second conserved V-encoded cysteine up to the conserved J-encoded phenylalanine. In an earlier analysis of around 600 of the donors, sequences lacking an unambiguous match to a single V gene segment were excluded. In an earlier analysis of around 600 of the donors, V segments were called functional above 56.7% productive rearrangements and were called segregating when the between-donor standard deviation exceeded 5%. A statistical classification framework was built for diagnosing cytomegalovirus status from the catalog of TCR beta chain sequences. In a later analysis, V and J genes were assigned by comparing TCR nucleotide sequences against IMGT/GENE-DB human TR gene sequences. The TCRdist pipeline was used in a later analysis to assign CDR3 sequences and most-parsimonious VDJ recombination scenarios. A later analysis defined each TCR beta chain by its CDR3 amino acid sequence plus V-gene family, and excluded reads lacking a unique V-gene family. To address suspected cross-contamination and a sequencing artifact, a later analysis removed approximately 600 highly shared, low-generation-probability nucleotide sequences. A later analysis calculated a clonal expansion index for each public chain from normalized within-repertoire ranks of inferred template counts. In a later analysis, generation probabilities were computed using a VDJ recombination model fitted to out-of-frame rearrangements, and the results were checked against IGoR. In a later analysis, hypergeometric tests were used to score TCR-TCR, TCR-HLA and TCR-CMV co-occurrence, with a repertoire-size bias correction applied to TCR pairs. A later analysis estimated false discovery rates by permuting HLA or CMV assignments 20 times. A later analysis grouped co-occurring TCRs with DBSCAN, adding TCRdist sequence similarity when clustering within HLA-allele-positive subsets. Co-occurrence clustering excluded repertoires with fewer than 30,000 or more than 120,000 public chains, plus five with anomalous nucleotide sharing. TCRdb's version of the immuneACCESS table is confined to in-frame rearrangements and falls short of the full clone set. An unresolved V gene accounts for under half of the shortfall where checked; the remainder is of unknown origin. The DNA gave D and trimming, while V, J and clone size come from that table. For this sample the table gives about 120,000 clones, of which 17% were detected only once. The top ten clonotypes cover 2.5% to 3% of the sample.

Notes on this clone: Its antigen remains undetermined. There are no base qualities to consult, and no much larger clone falls within one base.

In total, approximately 700 healthy bone marrow donors made up the cohort. Cohort members were all nominally healthy when sampled, although unrecorded immune exposures were likely present. The donor was CMV seropositive and was included in the group of 289 seropositive cohort members. Every donor gave a peripheral blood sample, and the peripheral blood mononuclear cells from that sample were used for TCR beta sequencing. The Qiagen DNeasy Blood Extraction Kit was used to extract genomic DNA from the blood cell samples. The germline V gene gives CDR1 as SGHRS and CDR2 as YFSETQ. V is pruned by 0 bases and J by 8 bases, leaving 9 bases of the junction without a gene match. From cysteine to phenylalanine, the CDR3 is 16 amino acids long. Only the CDR3 portion is preserved as DNA: 48 bases, with reading frame beginning at the first base.

Specimen: PBMCs. This chain joins TRBV5-1 to TRBJ2-1; TRBD2 lines up with 9 middle nucleotides. The TCR was taken from a female donor in good health and CMV-seropositive. The CDR3 loop reads CASSLGSSGSPHEQFF. The bases read TGCGCCAGCAGCTTGGGTAGTAGCGGGAGTCCTCATGAGCAGTTCTTC.